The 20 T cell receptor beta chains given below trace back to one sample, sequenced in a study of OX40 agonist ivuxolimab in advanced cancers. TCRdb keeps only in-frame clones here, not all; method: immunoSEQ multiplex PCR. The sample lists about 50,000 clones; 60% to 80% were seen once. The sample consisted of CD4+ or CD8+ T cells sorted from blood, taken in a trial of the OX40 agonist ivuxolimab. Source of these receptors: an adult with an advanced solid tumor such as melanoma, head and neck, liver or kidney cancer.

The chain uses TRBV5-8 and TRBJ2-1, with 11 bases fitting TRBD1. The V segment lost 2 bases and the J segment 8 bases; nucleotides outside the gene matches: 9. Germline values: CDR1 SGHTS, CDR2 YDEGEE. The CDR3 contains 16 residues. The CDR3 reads CASSLGQGALVDEQFF. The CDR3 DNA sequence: TGTGCCAGCAGCTTAGGACAGGGGGCTTTAGTGGATGAGCAGTTCTTC.

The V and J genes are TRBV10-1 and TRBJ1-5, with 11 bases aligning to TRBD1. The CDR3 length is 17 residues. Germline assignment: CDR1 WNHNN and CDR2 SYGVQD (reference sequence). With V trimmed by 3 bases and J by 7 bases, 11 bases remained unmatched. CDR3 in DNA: TGCGCCAGCAGTGACTCAGGACAGGGGGCAGATGAACAGCCCCAGCATTTT. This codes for CASSDSGQGADEQPQHF.

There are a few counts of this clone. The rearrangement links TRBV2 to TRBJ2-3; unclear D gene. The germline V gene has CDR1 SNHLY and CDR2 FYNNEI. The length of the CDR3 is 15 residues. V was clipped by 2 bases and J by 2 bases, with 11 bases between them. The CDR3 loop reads CASSETALYTDTQYF. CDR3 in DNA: TGTGCCAGCAGTGAAACAGCGTTGTACACAGATACGCAGTATTTT.

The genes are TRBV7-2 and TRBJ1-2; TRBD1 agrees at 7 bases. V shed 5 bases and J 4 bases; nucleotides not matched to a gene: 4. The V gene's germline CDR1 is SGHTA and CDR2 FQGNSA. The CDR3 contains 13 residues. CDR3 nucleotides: TGTGCCAGCAGCGAAGGGACAGCCTATGGCTACACCTTC. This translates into CASSEGTAYGYTF.

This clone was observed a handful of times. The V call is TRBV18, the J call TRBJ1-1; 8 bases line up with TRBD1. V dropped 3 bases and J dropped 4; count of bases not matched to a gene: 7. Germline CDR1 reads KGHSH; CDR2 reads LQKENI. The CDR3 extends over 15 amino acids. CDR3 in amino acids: CASSPSRGHGTEAFF. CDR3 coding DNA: TGTGCCAGCTCACCGAGCAGGGGGCATGGCACTGAAGCTTTCTTT.

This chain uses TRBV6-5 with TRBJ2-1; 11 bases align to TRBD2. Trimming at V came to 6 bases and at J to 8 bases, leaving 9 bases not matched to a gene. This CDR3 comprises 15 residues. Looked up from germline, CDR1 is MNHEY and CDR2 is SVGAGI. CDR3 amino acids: CASRSTSGGLYEQFF. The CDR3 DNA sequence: TGTGCCAGCAGAAGTACTAGCGGGGGTTTATATGAGCAGTTCTTC.

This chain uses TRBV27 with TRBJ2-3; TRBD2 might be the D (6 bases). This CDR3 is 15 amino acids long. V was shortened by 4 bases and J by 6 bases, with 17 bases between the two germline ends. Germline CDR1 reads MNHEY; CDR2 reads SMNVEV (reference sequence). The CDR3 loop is CASSSFSGPGDTQYF. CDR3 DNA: TGTGCCAGCAGTTCTTTTAGCGGTCCCGGGGATACGCAGTATTTT.

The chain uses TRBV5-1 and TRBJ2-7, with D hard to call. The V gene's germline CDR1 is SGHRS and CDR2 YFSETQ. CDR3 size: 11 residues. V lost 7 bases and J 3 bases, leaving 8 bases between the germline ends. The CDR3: CASRRDYEQYF. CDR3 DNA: TGCGCCAGCCGTAGGGACTACGAGCAGTACTTC.

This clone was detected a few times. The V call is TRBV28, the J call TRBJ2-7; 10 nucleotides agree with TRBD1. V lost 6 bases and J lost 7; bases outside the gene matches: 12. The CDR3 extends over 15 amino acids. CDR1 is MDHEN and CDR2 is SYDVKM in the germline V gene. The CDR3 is CASSFPGQGKKEQYF. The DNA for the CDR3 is TGTGCCAGCAGCTTCCCGGGACAGGGGAAGAAAGAGCAGTACTTC.

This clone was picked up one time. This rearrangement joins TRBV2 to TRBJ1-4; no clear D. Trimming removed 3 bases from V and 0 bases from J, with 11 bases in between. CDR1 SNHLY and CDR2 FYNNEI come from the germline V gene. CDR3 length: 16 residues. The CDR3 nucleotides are TGTGCCAGCAGTGACCCCGCGGCCGCAACTAATGAAAAACTGTTTTTT. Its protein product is CASSDPAAATNEKLFF.

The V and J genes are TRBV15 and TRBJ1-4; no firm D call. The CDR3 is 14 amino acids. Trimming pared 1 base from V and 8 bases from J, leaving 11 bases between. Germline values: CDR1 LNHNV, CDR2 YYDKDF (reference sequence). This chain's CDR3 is CATSRGPLAEKLFF. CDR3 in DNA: TGTGCCACCAGCAGAGGCCCCCTCGCCGAAAAACTGTTTTTT.

The CDR3 region is CASSVGANYGYTF. In DNA form, the CDR3 reads TGTGCCAGCAGTGTTGGGGCCAACTATGGCTACACCTTC. V gene TRBV6-1 combines with J gene TRBJ1-2; maybe TRBD1 (5 bases). Deletions cut 4 bases from V and 2 bases from J, with 8 bases between. The germline V gene has CDR1 MNHNS and CDR2 SASEGT. This CDR3 is built from 13 residues.

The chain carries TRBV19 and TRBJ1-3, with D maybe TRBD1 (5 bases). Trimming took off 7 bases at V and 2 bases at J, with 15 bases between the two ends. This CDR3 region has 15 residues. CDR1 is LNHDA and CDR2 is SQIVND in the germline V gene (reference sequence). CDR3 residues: CASTQTGMAGNTIYF. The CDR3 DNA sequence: TGTGCCAGTACCCAAACAGGAATGGCTGGAAACACCATATATTTT. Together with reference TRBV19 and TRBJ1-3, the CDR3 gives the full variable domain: DGGITQSPKYLFRKEGQNVTLSCEQNLNHDAMYWYRQDPGQGLRLIYYSQIVNDFQKGDIAEGYSVSREKKESFPLTVTSAQKNPTAFYLCASTQTGMAGNTIYFGEGSWLTVV.

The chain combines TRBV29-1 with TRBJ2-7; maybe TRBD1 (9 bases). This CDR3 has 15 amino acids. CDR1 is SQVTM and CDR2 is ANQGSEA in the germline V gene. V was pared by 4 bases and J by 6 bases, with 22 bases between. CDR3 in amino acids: CSVGTGTGRGAEQYF. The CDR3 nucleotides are TGCAGCGTTGGGACGGGGACAGGGCGGGGGGCCGAGCAGTACTTC.

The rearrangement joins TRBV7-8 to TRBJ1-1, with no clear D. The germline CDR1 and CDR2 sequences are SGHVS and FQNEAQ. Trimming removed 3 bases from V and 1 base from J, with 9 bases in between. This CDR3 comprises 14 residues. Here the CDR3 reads CASSFRGRNTEAFF. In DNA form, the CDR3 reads TGTGCCAGCAGCTTCCGGGGAAGGAACACTGAAGCTTTCTTT.

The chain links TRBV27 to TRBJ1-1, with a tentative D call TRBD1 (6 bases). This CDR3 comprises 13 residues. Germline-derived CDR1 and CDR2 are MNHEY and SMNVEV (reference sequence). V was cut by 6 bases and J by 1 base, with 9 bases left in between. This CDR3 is CASRTQGNTEAFF. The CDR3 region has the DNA TGTGCCAGCAGAACACAGGGGAACACTGAAGCTTTCTTT.

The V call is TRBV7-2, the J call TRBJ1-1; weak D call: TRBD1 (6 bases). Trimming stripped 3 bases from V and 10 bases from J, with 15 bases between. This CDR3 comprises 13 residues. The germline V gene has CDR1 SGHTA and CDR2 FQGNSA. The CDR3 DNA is TGTGCCAGCAGCTTGGGGCCACAGGGTAGAGCTTTCTTT. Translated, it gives CASSLGPQGRAFF.

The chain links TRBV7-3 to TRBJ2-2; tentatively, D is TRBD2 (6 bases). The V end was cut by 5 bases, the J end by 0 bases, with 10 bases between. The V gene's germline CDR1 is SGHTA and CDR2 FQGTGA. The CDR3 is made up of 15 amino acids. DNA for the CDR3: TGTGCCAGCAGCCAGGGACTTGCGAACACCGGGGAGCTGTTTTTT. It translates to CASSQGLANTGELFF.

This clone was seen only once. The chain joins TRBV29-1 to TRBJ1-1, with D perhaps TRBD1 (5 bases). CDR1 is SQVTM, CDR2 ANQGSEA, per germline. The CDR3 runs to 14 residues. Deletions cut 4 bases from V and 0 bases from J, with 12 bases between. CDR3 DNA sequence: TGCAGCGTTGGTCAGGGTCTACTGAACACTGAAGCTTTCTTT. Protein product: CSVGQGLLNTEAFF. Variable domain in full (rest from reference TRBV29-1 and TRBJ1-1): SAVISQKPSRDICQRGTSLTIQCQVDSQVTMMFWYRQQPGQSLTLIATANQGSEATYESGFVIDKFPISRPNLTFSTLTVSNMSPEDSSIYLCSVGQGLLNTEAFFGQGTRLTVV.

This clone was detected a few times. In DNA, the CDR3 is TGTGCCGCTGCGGGGTCCGGTACCGGGGGAGATACGCAGTATTTT. Residues: CAAAGSGTGGDTQYF. The rearrangement links TRBV6-5 to TRBJ2-3, with D possibly being TRBD2 (6 bases). The CDR3 sequence is 15 residues long. V lost 11 bases, J lost 5 bases, and 23 bases lay in between. CDR1 is MNHEY and CDR2 is SVGAGI in the germline V gene.